The source of this TCR beta chain is a study of blood T cells in healthy people across ages. The V segment lost 8 bases and the J segment 8 bases; nucleotides outside the gene matches: 10. Germline V gene sequence: CDR1 GTSNPN, CDR2 SVGIG (reference sequence). The CDR3 length is 13 residues. Alongside a J-beta primer mix, a sample-barcoded 5' primer served in a second PCR lasting about 7 to 12 cycles. TCRdb redid the calling of the 5' RACE reads with MiXCR, one entry per CDR3 protein. The table shows about 900,000 distinct CDR3 sequences, with around 68% occurring only once. Study conclusions and caveats: Older age went with lower TCR beta diversity per million T cells, in a roughly linear way.

Comment on this clonotype: Its target is unknown.

V and J are TRBV30 and TRBJ2-1, with TRBD2 matching 9 bases. This sequence was found in a man younger than 40 in good health. The sequenced sample consisted of blood. DNA for the CDR3: TGTGCCGCGGGACTAGCCTATGGCGATGAGCAGTTCTTC. As protein: CAAGLAYGDEQFF.